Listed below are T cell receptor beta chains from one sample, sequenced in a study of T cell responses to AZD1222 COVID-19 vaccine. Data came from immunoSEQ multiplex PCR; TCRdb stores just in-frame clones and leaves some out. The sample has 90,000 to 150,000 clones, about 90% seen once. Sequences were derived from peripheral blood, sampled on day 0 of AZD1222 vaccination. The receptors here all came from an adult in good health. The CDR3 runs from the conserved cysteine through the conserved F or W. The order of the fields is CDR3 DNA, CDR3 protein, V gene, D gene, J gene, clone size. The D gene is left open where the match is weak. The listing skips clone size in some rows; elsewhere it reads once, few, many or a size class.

CDR3nt: TGTGCCAGCAGCCGTCCGACAGGGGAAAACACTGAAGCTTTCTTT
CDR3aa: CASSRPTGENTEAFF
v_gene: TRBV3-1/TRBV3-2
d_gene: TRBD1
j_gene: TRBJ1-1
abundance: .

CDR3nt: TGTGCCAGCAGCCCGGAGAGGACAAGCAATCAGCCCCAGCATTTT
CDR3aa: CASSPERTSNQPQHF
v_gene: TRBV5-5
d_gene: .
j_gene: TRBJ1-5
abundance: .

CDR3nt: TGTGCCAGCAGCTTAGCCAACAGCGGGGGCTACACCTTC
CDR3aa: CASSLANSGGYTF
v_gene: TRBV7-9
d_gene: .
j_gene: TRBJ1-2
abundance: few

CDR3nt: TGTGCCAGCAGCCAAGGGCGGGGCTGGGGCTACACCTTC
CDR3aa: CASSQGRGWGYTF
v_gene: TRBV3-1/TRBV3-2
d_gene: .
j_gene: TRBJ1-2
abundance: .

CDR3nt: TGTGCCAGCAGCCAAGATTTAGGGTTGAATGAGCAGTTCTTC
CDR3aa: CASSQDLGLNEQFF
v_gene: TRBV14
d_gene: .
j_gene: TRBJ2-1
abundance: once

CDR3nt: TGTGCCAGCTCACCGTCGGGACAGAGTTACGAGCAGTACTTC
CDR3aa: CASSPSGQSYEQYF
v_gene: TRBV18
d_gene: TRBD1
j_gene: TRBJ2-7
abundance: .

CDR3nt: TGTGCCAGCAGCTTGGTACAGGGGATCTACGAGCAGTACTTC
CDR3aa: CASSLVQGIYEQYF
v_gene: TRBV5-8
d_gene: TRBD1
j_gene: TRBJ2-7
abundance: .

CDR3nt: TGTGCCTGGGGAGACAAACAGGGTGGGAGCTCTGGAAACACCATATATTTT
CDR3aa: CAWGDKQGGSSGNTIYF
v_gene: TRBV30
d_gene: .
j_gene: TRBJ1-3
abundance: .

CDR3nt: TGTGCCAGATCAGGGCTCCATGAGGGTTTGAGCAATCAGCCCCAGCATTTT
CDR3aa: CARSGLHEGLSNQPQHF
v_gene: TRBV19
d_gene: .
j_gene: TRBJ1-5
abundance: .

CDR3nt: TGCGCCAGCAGCTCGAACCCGCCCTCGGGTGGAAACACCATATATTTT
CDR3aa: CASSSNPPSGGNTIYF
v_gene: TRBV5-1
d_gene: .
j_gene: TRBJ1-3
abundance: .